The entry below gives a single TCR beta chain sequence along with its context. This entry belongs to a study of CD8 T cells in Susac syndrome. cDNA came from roughly 0.53 to 1 ug RNA primed by random hexamers. TCRdb analysed the immunoSEQ multiplex PCR reads with MiXCR anew, one entry per CDR3 protein. The sample yields 150,000 to 200,000 distinct CDR3 sequences, under 97% seen once. Between the trimmed V and J ends, which lost 5 bases and 6 bases, there was a span of 8 bases. CDR3 size: 12 residues. Germline lookup yields CDR1 MNHEY and CDR2 SVGEGT. TCR beta sequences were obtained from blood CD8+ and CD4+ T cells. Relapsing-remitting disease, either stable or active, was present in the multiple sclerosis controls, who were treatment-naive patients. Negative isolation yielded CD4+ and CD8+ T cells, and FACS enriched TEMRA cells.

The clonotype comes from a human donor with multiple sclerosis. Sample: CD4+ T cells from PBMCs. V is TRBV6-2 or TRBV6-3 and J is TRBJ2-1; weak D call: TRBD2 (5 bases). The CDR3 here is CASSPTSNEQFF. The CDR3 DNA is TGTGCCAGCAGTCCCACTAGCAATGAGCAGTTCTTC.